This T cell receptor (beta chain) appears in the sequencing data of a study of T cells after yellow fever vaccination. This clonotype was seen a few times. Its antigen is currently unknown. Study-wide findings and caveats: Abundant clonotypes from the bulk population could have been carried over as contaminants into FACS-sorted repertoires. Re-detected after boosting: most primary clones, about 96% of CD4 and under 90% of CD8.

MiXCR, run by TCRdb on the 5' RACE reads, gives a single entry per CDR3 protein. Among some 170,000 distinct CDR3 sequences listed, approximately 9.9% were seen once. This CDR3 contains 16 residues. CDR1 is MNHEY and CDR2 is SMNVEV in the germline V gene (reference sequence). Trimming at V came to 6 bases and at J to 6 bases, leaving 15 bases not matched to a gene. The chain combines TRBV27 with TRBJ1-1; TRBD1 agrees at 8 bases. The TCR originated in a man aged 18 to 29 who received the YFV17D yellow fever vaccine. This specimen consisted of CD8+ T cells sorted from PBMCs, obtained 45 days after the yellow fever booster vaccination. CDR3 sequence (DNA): TGTGCCAGCAGCGCCCTTACTACAGGGGGAGACGCTGAAGCTTTCTTT. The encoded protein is CASSALTTGGDAEAFF.